This T cell receptor (beta chain) stems from a study of identical twins. This clonotype showed up just a few times. Its cognate antigen is unknown. A universal primer site was added by template switching, and unique molecular identifiers were carried by the cDNA. TCRdb passed the 5' RACE reads through MiXCR, listing each CDR3 protein once. This repertoire shows a few hundred thousand distinct CDR3 sequences, around 8.8% found once; its top ten account for about 3%. CDR1 and CDR2 (germline): DFQATT, SNEGSKA (reference sequence). The CDR3 spans 12 residues. Trimming removed 3 bases from V and 6 bases from J, with 12 bases in between. Study-wide points: Zero-insertion analyses were open to partial confounding by invariant MAIT and iNKT cells.

These same records also appear under a second study, on yellow fever vaccine responses in identical twins. That investigation notes: Reported findings indicate that twins' vaccine T cell responses seemed partially convergent, partially personalized.

Sequencing was carried out using CD8+ T cells sorted from blood. The TCR was taken from a woman in her late teens or twenties in good health. V usage is TRBV20-1 and J usage is TRBJ2-7; tentatively, D is TRBD2 (5 bases). CDR3 amino acids: CSARDRGGEQYF. The CDR3 DNA follows: TGCAGTGCTAGGGACCGCGGAGGCGAGCAGTACTTC.